Listed below are T cell receptor beta chains from one sample, sequenced in a study of blood T cell repertoires in COVID-19. This table comes from immunoSEQ multiplex PCR, and its TCRdb copy is limited to in-frame clones, with some not included. The sample consists of hundreds of thousands of clones, 70% to 90% of them appearing once. The sequenced sample was PBMCs or T cells enriched from blood (not recorded which). Source of these receptors: a woman under 40 who had recovered from COVID-19. The CDR3 runs from the conserved cysteine through the conserved F or W. D genes are given only for firm matches. Clone sizes are given selectively: once, few, many, or a class where the clone is expanded.

V	J	D	size	CDR3	DNA
TRBV30	TRBJ1-2	-	-	CAWSVLGGYTF	TGTGCCTGGAGTGTACTAGGGGGCTACACCTTC
TRBV7-2	TRBJ2-4	TRBD2	-	CASHQASGIGSTKNIQYF	TGTGCCTCCCATCAGGCTAGCGGGATTGGCTCGACCAAAAACATTCAGTACTTC
TRBV27	TRBJ2-3	-	-	CASSFRQSSDTQYF	TGTGCCAGCAGTTTCCGACAGAGCTCAGATACGCAGTATTTT
TRBV11-2	TRBJ1-1	-	-	CASSPLSAVALNTEAFF	TGTGCCAGCAGCCCATTGTCAGCGGTCGCACTGAACACTGAAGCTTTCTTT
TRBV9	TRBJ1-1	-	-	CASSARQYTEAFF	TGTGCCAGCAGCGCCCGACAGTACACTGAAGCTTTCTTT
TRBV19	TRBJ1-5	-	-	CASTPVGGGNQPQHF	TGTGCCAGTACACCAGTGGGCGGAGGGAATCAGCCCCAGCATTTT
TRBV19	TRBJ1-4	-	-	CASSIMGSGKLFF	TGTGCCAGTAGTATAATGGGTTCAGGAAAACTGTTTTTT
TRBV13	TRBJ2-1	-	-	CASSSDSSYNEQFF	TGTGCCAGCAGCTCGGACAGCTCCTACAATGAGCAGTTCTTC
TRBV7-3	TRBJ2-1	TRBD2	few	CASSYRGGYNEQFF	TGTGCCAGCAGCTACCGGGGGGGCTACAATGAGCAGTTCTTC
TRBV7-2	TRBJ2-3	TRBD2	-	CASSLVAGGHTDTQYF	TGTGCCAGCAGCTTAGTAGCGGGAGGGCACACAGATACGCAGTATTTT
TRBV18	TRBJ2-7	-	-	CASSPRKGRGSYEQYF	TGTGCCAGCTCTCCCCGAAAAGGCAGGGGATCCTACGAGCAGTACTTC
TRBV7-9	TRBJ1-3	-	-	CASSSPTPSGNTIYF	TGTGCCAGCAGCTCTCCGACACCCTCTGGAAACACCATATATTTT
TRBV6-2/TRBV6-3	TRBJ2-5	TRBD1	once	CASSRQGFQETQYF	TGTGCCAGCAGTCGACAGGGTTTCCAAGAGACCCAGTACTTC
TRBV9	TRBJ1-1	-	-	CASSVEGHSNTEAFF	TGTGCCAGCAGCGTAGAGGGACACTCGAACACTGAAGCTTTCTTT
TRBV27	TRBJ2-1	-	-	CASNFPEQFF	TGTGCCAGCAACTTTCCTGAGCAGTTCTTC
TRBV11-2	TRBJ1-1	-	-	CASSPNRARYTEAFF	TGTGCCAGCAGCCCCAACAGGGCGCGGTACACTGAAGCTTTCTTT
TRBV6-2/TRBV6-3	TRBJ1-6	TRBD1	-	CASSDRVGSPLHF	TGTGCCAGCAGTGACAGGGTAGGTTCACCCCTCCACTTT
TRBV11-3	TRBJ2-1	TRBD1	-	CASSSGGTGRSNEQFF	TGTGCCAGCAGCTCCGGAGGGACAGGGAGGTCAAATGAGCAGTTCTTC
TRBV10-3	TRBJ1-6	-	-	CAISDSGGYNSPLHF	TGTGCCATCAGTGATTCGGGGGGCTATAATTCACCCCTCCACTTT